The 10 T cell receptor beta chains below all came from one sample that was sequenced in a study of blood T cell repertoires in COVID-19. The method was immunoSEQ multiplex PCR; TCRdb's version includes in-frame clones alone and lacks a portion of them. The table includes about 210,000 clones, approximately 80% detected once. Sequenced sample: PBMCs or T cells enriched from blood (not recorded which). These receptors all come from a man aged 40-55 years who had recovered from COVID-19.

This clone came up once. This sequence joins TRBV5-1 and TRBJ1-4; D gene uncertain. V gave up 7 bases and J gave up 0 bases, with 10 bases separating them. Germline CDR1 and CDR2: SGHRS and YFSETQ. The CDR3 has 14 amino acids. The DNA of the CDR3 is TGCGCCAGCGGGGAGACTGCAACTAATGAAAAACTGTTTTTT. This translates into CASGETATNEKLFF.

The chain carries TRBV2 and TRBJ1-3; the D is unclear. The germline V gene encodes CDR1 SNHLY and CDR2 FYNNEI. Trimming cost V 0 bases and J 0 bases, with 6 bases left between them. The CDR3 is 15 residues long. The CDR3 nucleotides read TGTGCCAGCAGTGAAGCCAGAAGCTCTGGAAACACCATATATTTT. Residues: CASSEARSSGNTIYF. Full variable domain (rest looked up from reference TRBV2 and TRBJ1-3): EPEVTQTPSHQVTQMGQEVILRCVPISNHLYFYWYRQILGQKVEFLVSFYNNEISEKSEIFDDQFSVERPDGSNFTLKIRSTKLEDSAMYFCASSEARSSGNTIYFGEGSWLTVV.

V is TRBV6-5 and J is TRBJ2-7; 8 bases agree with TRBD2. J lost 7 bases, V lost 10 bases, and 15 bases had no gene match. The CDR3 spans 14 residues. CDR1 is MNHEY and CDR2 is SVGAGI in the germline V gene. The CDR3 bases are TGTGCCACCGAACGGAGAGCGGGAGTGTTTGAGCAGTACTTC. It is translated as CATERRAGVFEQYF.

The CDR3 DNA reads as TGTGCCAGCAGACTTGACACCCTGGGCACTGAAGCTTTCTTT. It is translated as CASRLDTLGTEAFF. This chain connects TRBV27 to TRBJ1-1; D gene uncertain. This CDR3 comprises 14 residues. The germline V gene has CDR1 MNHEY and CDR2 SMNVEV (reference sequence). Deletions cut 6 bases from V and 4 bases from J, with 15 bases between.

The chain couples TRBV6-4 to TRBJ2-1; TRBD1 matches 8 bases. Germline V lookup: CDR1 MRHNA, CDR2 SNTAGT. The CDR3 runs 18 residues. V lost 5 bases to trimming and J lost 5 bases; unmatched junction nucleotides: 17. CDR3 coding DNA: TGTGCCAGCAGTTCCCTCGATTTACAGGGGGACCTAGACAATGAGCAGTTCTTC. It encodes CASSSLDLQGDLDNEQFF.

This clone was picked up one time. The chain uses TRBV27 and TRBJ1-1, with D unclear. The CDR3 covers 13 residues. Germline-derived CDR1 and CDR2 are MNHEY and SMNVEV (reference sequence). The germline V and J ends were trimmed by 5 bases and 5 bases, with 12 bases remaining between them. The CDR3 coding sequence is TGTGCCAGCAGTCCGGGAGAGGTAACTGAAGCTTTCTTT. Protein: CASSPGEVTEAFF.

The V call is TRBV6-2 or TRBV6-3, the J call TRBJ2-7; tentatively, D is TRBD1 (5 bases). The germline V gene has CDR1 MNHEY and CDR2 SVGEGT. V lost 4 bases to trimming and J lost 0 bases, with 13 bases between them. The CDR3 is 15 amino acids. The CDR3 bases are TGTGCCAGCAGTTCGGTTATGACAGTCTCCTACGAGCAGTACTTC. It encodes CASSSVMTVSYEQYF.

This rearrangement joins TRBV27 to TRBJ1-1, with TRBD1 as a possible D gene (6 bases). Trimming removed 4 bases from V and 4 bases from J, with 19 bases in between. This CDR3 has 16 amino acids. Germline loops: CDR1 MNHEY, CDR2 SMNVEV (reference sequence). The chain's CDR3 is CASSSGTRGGGTEAFF. CDR3 nucleotides: TGTGCCAGCAGTTCCGGAACGAGGGGGGGCGGCACTGAAGCTTTCTTT.

The chain is built from TRBV18 and TRBJ2-3; D is undetermined. Trimming took off 2 bases at V and 6 bases at J, with 6 bases between the two ends. Germline CDR1 reads KGHSH; CDR2 reads LQKENI. The CDR3 totals 12 residues. Here the CDR3 DNA reads TGTGCCAGCTCACCAGTCGGTGATACGCAGTATTTT. This encodes CASSPVGDTQYF. Complete variable domain (other parts from reference TRBV18 and TRBJ2-3): NAGVMQNPRHLVRRRGQEARLRCSPMKGHSHVYWYRQLPEEGLKFMVYLQKENIIDESGMPKERFSAEFPKEGPSILRIQQVVRGDSAAYFCASSPVGDTQYFGPGTRLTVL.

This clone was counted a single time. The V and J genes are TRBV19 and TRBJ2-1; tentative D call: TRBD2 (6 bases). The CDR3 totals 14 residues. Germline assignment: CDR1 LNHDA and CDR2 SQIVND (reference sequence). Trimming stripped 10 bases from V and 4 bases from J, with 17 bases between. In DNA form, the CDR3 reads TGTGCCACCAGACGGGGACTTCTTTACAATGAGCAGTTCTTC. This codes for CATRRGLLYNEQFF. Full variable domain (missing parts from reference TRBV19 and TRBJ2-1): DGGITQSPKYLFRKEGQNVTLSCEQNLNHDAMYWYRQDPGQGLRLIYYSQIVNDFQKGDIAEGYSVSREKKESFPLTVTSAQKNPTAFYLCATRRGLLYNEQFFGPGTRLTVL.